This TCR beta chain appears in the sequencing data of a study of OX40 agonist ivuxolimab in advanced cancers. Germline CDR1 reads MGHRA; CDR2 reads YSYEKL. This CDR3 is 17 amino acids long. V gave up 0 bases and J gave up 1 base, with 12 bases separating them. The count of this clone is one. Generated by immunoSEQ multiplex PCR, the TCRdb table keeps only in-frame clones and is missing some. The profile shows 70,000 to 85,000 clones, 90% to 95% of them singletons. The receptor comes from an adult with an advanced solid tumor such as melanoma, head and neck, liver or kidney cancer. This specimen was CD4+ or CD8+ T cells sorted from blood, taken in a trial of the OX40 agonist ivuxolimab. The chain has TRBV4-1 and TRBJ2-2, with D possibly matching TRBD2 (6 bases). The CDR3 nucleotides read TGCGCCAGCAGCCAAGATCCGACTAGGATGAACACCGGGGAGCTGTTTTTT. Protein product: CASSQDPTRMNTGELFF.